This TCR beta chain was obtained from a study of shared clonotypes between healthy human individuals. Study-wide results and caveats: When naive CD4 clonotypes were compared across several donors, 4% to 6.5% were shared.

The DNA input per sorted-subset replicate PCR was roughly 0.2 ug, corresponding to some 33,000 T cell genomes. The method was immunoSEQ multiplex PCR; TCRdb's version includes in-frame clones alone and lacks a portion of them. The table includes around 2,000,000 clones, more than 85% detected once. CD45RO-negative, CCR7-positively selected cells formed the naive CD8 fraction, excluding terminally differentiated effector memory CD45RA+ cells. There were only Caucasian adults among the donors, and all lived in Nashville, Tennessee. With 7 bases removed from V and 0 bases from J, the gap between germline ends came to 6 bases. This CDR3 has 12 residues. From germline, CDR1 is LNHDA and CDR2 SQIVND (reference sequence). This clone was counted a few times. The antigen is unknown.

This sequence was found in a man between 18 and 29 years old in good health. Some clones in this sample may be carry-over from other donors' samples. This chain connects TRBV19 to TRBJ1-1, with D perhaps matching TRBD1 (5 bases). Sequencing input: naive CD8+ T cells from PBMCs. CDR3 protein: CASTTVNTEAFF. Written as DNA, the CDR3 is TGTGCCAGTACGACAGTGAACACTGAAGCTTTCTTT.